A single sample gave rise to the 10 T cell receptor beta chains below, sequenced in a study of T-cell memory formation after mild COVID-19. TCRdb re-called the 5' RACE reads with MiXCR, one entry per CDR3 protein. Among 190,000 or so distinct CDR3 sequences, around a fifth were seen once, and the ten largest hold roughly 23%. Specimen: PBMCs or a T cell subset sorted from them (not recorded which). The receptors stem from an adult woman who had mild COVID-19 (a few samples of this study predate the infection). Cell type and time point are not known.

This clonotype occurred a few times. The rearrangement links TRBV7-3 to TRBJ2-2; 8 bases are a match to TRBD2. The CDR3 runs 17 residues. CDR1 is SGHTA and CDR2 is FQGTGA in the germline V gene. With V trimmed by 0 bases and J by 5 bases, 8 bases remained unmatched. CDR3 in amino acids: CASSLTSGGGGTGELFF. The CDR3 coding sequence is TGTGCCAGCAGCTTAACTTCGGGCGGCGGGGGGACCGGGGAGCTGTTTTTT.

This chain joins TRBV6-5 and TRBJ2-1; a possible D gene is TRBD1 (6 bases). There are 12 residues in the CDR3. V lost 4 bases to trimming and J lost 6 bases, with 7 bases between them. Germline CDR1 reads MNHEY; CDR2 reads SVGAGI. The CDR3 bases are TGTGCCAGCAGTTGGGGGCCCAATGAGCAGTTCTTC. Translated: CASSWGPNEQFF.

The chain uses TRBV13 and TRBJ2-3; no clear D. CDR1 and CDR2 from the germline V gene are PRHDT and FYEKMQ (reference sequence). CDR3 size: 15 residues. The ends were cut back, 3 bases at V and 0 bases at J, with 10 bases in the middle. The DNA for the CDR3 is TGTGCCAGCAGCTTGCGAAAGGGAAGCACAGATACGCAGTATTTT. As protein: CASSLRKGSTDTQYF.

The gene calls are TRBV7-9 and TRBJ2-5, with D hard to call. Germline lookup yields CDR1 SEHNR and CDR2 FQNEAQ (reference sequence). The CDR3 consists of 12 residues. Trimming removed 8 bases from V and 5 bases from J, with 12 bases in between. CDR3 DNA sequence: TGTGCCAGCCATTTTTCCCTGGAGACCCAGTACTTC. Protein: CASHFSLETQYF.

The chain recombines TRBV9 with TRBJ2-1; perhaps TRBD1 as D (6 bases). Deletions cut 3 bases from V and 5 bases from J, with 15 bases between. The germline gives CDR1 SGDLS, CDR2 YYNGEE. The length of the CDR3 is 15 residues. The chain's CDR3 is CASSGRQVVDNEQFF. For the CDR3, the DNA is TGTGCCAGCAGCGGCAGACAGGTTGTTGACAATGAGCAGTTCTTC. Variable domain in full (rest from reference TRBV9 and TRBJ2-1): DSGVTQTPKHLITATGQRVTLRCSPRSGDLSVYWYQQSLDQGLQFLIQYYNGEERAKGNILERFSAQQFPDLHSELNLSSLELGDSALYFCASSGRQVVDNEQFFGPGTRLTVL.

This clonotype was seen more than once but under ten times. The rearrangement links TRBV4-1 to TRBJ2-1; TRBD1 is a possible D gene (5 bases). This CDR3 is built from 14 residues. The ends were cut back, 2 bases at V and 5 bases at J, with 10 bases in the middle. CDR1 and CDR2 (germline): MGHRA, YSYEKL. The CDR3 DNA is TGCGCCAGCAGCCAACCTGACAGTCACAATGAGCAGTTCTTC. This gives the protein CASSQPDSHNEQFF.

A word on this clonotype: One base away lies a much larger clone, so this may be a sequencing read error. V usage is TRBV6-1 and J usage is TRBJ2-7; D is unresolved. The germline V gene encodes CDR1 MNHNS and CDR2 SASEGT. The CDR3 has 11 amino acids. The CDR3 loop is CACSEAYEQYF. CDR3 nucleotides: TGTGCCTGCAGTGAAGCTTACGAGCAGTACTTC.

In its sample, this clonotype was seen a few times. This sequence joins TRBV6-5 and TRBJ1-1; weak D call: TRBD1 (6 bases). CDR3 size: 20 residues. With 0 bases removed from V and 3 bases from J, the gap between germline ends came to 26 bases. Per the germline V gene, CDR1 is MNHEY and CDR2 is SVGAGI. Written as DNA, the CDR3 is TGTGCCAGCAGTTACTCGCCAAGGGGGAAACTTGGGGGAGATGACACTGAAGCTTTCTTT. Translated, it gives CASSYSPRGKLGGDDTEAFF.

The chain has TRBV5-6 and TRBJ1-5, with D unclear. V lost 1 base and J lost 1, with 9 bases in between. This CDR3 has 15 amino acids. Per germline, CDR1 SGHDT and CDR2 YYEEEE. The CDR3, as DNA: TGTGCCAGCAGCTTGAGACGGCGGAGCAATCAGCCCCAGCATTTT. Its protein product is CASSLRRRSNQPQHF.

This clonotype was seen a single time. A junction end diverges from the germline sequence, so it may reflect a read error. The chain combines TRBV9 with TRBJ2-1, with D perhaps TRBD2 (5 bases). Germline assignment: CDR1 SGDLS and CDR2 YYNGEE. The CDR3 contains 15 residues. In DNA form, the CDR3 reads TGTGCCAGCAGCGCCCAACTAGAGCCCTACGATGAGCAGTTCTTC. It specifies CASSAQLEPYDEQFF.